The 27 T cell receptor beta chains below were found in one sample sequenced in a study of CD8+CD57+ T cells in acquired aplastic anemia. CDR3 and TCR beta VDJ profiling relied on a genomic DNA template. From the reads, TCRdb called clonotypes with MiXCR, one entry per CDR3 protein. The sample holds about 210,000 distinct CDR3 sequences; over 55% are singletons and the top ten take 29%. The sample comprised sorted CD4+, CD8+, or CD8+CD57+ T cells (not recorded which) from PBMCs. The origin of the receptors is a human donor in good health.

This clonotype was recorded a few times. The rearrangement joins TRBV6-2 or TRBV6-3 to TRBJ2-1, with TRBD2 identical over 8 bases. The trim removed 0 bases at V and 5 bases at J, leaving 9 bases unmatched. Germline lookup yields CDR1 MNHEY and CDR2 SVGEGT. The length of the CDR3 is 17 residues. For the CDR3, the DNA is TGTGCCAGCAGTTACTCGATATATGCGGGGGGCCACAATGAGCAGTTCTTC. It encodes CASSYSIYAGGHNEQFF.

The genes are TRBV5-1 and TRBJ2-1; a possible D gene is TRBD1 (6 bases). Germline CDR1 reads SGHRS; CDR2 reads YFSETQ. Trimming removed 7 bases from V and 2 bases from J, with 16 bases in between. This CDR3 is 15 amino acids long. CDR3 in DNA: TGCGCCAGCTCCTACAGGGAAAGGGCCTACAATGAGCAGTTCTTC. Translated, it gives CASSYRERAYNEQFF.

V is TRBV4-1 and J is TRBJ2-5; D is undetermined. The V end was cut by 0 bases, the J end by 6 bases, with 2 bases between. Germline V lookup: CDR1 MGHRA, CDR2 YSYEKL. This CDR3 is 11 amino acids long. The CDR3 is CASSQEQTQYF. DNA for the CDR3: TGCGCCAGCAGCCAAGAACAGACCCAGTACTTC.

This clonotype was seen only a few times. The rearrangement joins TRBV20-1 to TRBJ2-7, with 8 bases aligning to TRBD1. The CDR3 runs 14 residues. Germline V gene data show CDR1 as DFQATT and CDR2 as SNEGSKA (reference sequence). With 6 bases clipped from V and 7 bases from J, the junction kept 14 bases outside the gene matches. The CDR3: CSALSRTGFGEQYF. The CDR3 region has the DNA TGCAGTGCCCTCAGCCGGACAGGGTTTGGTGAGCAGTACTTC.

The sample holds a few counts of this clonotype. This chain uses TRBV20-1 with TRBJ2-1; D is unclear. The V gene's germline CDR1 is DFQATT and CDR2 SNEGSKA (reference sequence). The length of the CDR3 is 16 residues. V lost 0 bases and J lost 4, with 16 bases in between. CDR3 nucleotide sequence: TGCAGTGCTAGAGATGGGGTGGGCACGGATTACAATGAGCAGTTCTTC. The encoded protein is CSARDGVGTDYNEQFF.

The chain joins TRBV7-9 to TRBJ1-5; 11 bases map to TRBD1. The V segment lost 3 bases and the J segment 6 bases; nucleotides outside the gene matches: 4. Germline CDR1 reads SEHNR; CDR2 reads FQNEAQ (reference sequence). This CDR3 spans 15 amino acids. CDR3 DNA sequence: TGTGCCAGCAGCTTGGGACAGGGGGAATCTCAGCCCCAGCATTTT. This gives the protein CASSLGQGESQPQHF.

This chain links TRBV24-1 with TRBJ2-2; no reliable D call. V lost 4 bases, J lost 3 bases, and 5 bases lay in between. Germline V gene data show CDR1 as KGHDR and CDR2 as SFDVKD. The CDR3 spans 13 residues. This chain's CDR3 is CATSDTDTGELFF. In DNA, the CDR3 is TGTGCCACCAGTGACACAGACACCGGGGAGCTGTTTTTT.

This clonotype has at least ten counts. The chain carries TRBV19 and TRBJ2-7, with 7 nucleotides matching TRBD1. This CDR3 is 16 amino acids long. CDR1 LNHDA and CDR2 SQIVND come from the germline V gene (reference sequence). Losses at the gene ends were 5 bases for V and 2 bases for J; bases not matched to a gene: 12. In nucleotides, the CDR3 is TGTGCCAGTAGTCCCCTTGGGGGACAGAGCACCTACGAGCAGTACTTC. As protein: CASSPLGGQSTYEQYF.

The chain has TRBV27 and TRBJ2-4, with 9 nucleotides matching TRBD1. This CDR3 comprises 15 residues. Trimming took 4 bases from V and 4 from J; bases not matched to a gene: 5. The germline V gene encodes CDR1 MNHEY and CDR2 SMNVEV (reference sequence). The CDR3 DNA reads TGTGCCAGCAGTTGGCGGGGACAGGGTAAAAACATTCAGTACTTC. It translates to CASSWRGQGKNIQYF.

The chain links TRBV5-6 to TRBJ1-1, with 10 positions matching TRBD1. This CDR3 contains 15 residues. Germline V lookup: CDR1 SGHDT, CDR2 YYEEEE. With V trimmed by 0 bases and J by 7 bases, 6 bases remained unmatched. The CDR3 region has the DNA TGTGCCAGCAGCTTGGTTAGACAGGGGGCTGATGAAGCTTTCTTT. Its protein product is CASSLVRQGADEAFF. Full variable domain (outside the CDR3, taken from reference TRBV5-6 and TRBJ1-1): DAGVTQSPTHLIKTRGQQVTLRCSPKSGHDTVSWYQQALGQGPQFIFQYYEEEERQRGNFPDRFSGHQFPNYSSELNVNALLLGDSALYLCASSLVRQGADEAFFGQGTRLTVV.

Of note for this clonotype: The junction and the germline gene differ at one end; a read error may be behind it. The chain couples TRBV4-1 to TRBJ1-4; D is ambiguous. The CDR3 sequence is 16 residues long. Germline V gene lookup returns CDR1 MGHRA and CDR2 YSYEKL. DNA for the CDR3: TGTGCCAGCAGCCACCGACCGAGACATGGCGATGAAAAACTGTTTTTT. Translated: CASSHRPRHGDEKLFF.

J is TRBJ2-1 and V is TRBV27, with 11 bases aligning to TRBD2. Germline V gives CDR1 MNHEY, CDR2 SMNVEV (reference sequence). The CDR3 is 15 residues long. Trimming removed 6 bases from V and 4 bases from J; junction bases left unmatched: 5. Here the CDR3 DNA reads TGTGCCAGCAGCCTAGCGGGGGGCCGTTACAATGAGCAGTTCTTC. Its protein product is CASSLAGGRYNEQFF.

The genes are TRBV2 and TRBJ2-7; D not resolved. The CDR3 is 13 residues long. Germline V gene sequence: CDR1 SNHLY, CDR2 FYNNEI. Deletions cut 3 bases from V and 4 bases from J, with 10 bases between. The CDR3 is CASSDRLSYEQYF. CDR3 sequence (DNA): TGTGCCAGCAGTGACAGGCTGTCGTACGAGCAGTACTTC. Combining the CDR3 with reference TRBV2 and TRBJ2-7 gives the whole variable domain EPEVTQTPSHQVTQMGQEVILRCVPISNHLYFYWYRQILGQKVEFLVSFYNNEISEKSEIFDDQFSVERPDGSNFTLKIRSTKLEDSAMYFCASSDRLSYEQYFGPGTRLTVT.

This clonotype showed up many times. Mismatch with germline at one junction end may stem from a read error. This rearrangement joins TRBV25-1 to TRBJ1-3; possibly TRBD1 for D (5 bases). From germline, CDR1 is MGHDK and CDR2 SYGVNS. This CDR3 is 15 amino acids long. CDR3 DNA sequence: TGTGCCAGCAGCCAGGACACTAGCTCTGGAAACACCGTATATTTT. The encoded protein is CASSQDTSSGNTVYF.

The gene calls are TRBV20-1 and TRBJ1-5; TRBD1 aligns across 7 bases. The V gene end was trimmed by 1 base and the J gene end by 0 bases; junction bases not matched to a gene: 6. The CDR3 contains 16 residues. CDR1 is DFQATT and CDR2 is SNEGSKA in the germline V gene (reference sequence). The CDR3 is CSARGTDRFSNQPQHF. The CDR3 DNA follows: TGCAGTGCTAGAGGAACGGACAGGTTTAGCAATCAGCCCCAGCATTTT.

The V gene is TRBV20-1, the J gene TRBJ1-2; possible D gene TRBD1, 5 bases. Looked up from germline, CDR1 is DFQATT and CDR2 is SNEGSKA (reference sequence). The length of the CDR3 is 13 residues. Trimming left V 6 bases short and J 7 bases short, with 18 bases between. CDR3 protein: CSAAPIQGVGYTF. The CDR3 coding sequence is TGCAGTGCCGCACCTATCCAGGGTGTTGGCTACACCTTC.

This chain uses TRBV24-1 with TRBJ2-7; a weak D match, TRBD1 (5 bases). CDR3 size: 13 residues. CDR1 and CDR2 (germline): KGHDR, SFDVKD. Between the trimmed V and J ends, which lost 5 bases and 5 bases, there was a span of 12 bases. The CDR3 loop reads CATSGGSRDEQYF. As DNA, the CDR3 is TGTGCCACCAGTGGGGGCTCACGGGACGAGCAGTACTTC.

This chain's CDR3 is CSASRDKETQYF. Here the CDR3 DNA reads TGCAGTGCGTCCCGGGATAAAGAGACCCAGTACTTC. The chain is built from TRBV20-1 and TRBJ2-5; TRBD2 is a possible D gene (5 bases). This CDR3 spans 12 amino acids. Trimming left V 6 bases short and J 3 bases short, with 11 bases between. Germline V CDR1 and CDR2: DFQATT, SNEGSKA (reference sequence).

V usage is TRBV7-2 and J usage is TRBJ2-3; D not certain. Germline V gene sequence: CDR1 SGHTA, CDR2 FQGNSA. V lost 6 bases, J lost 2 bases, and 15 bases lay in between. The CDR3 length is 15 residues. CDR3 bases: TGTGCCAGCAGTGATGGGCAGACCCACACAGATACGCAGTATTTT. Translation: CASSDGQTHTDTQYF. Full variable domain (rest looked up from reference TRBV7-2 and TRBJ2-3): GAGVSQSPSNKVTEKGKDVELRCDPISGHTALYWYRQSLGQGLEFLIYFQGNSAPDKSGLPSDRFSAERTGGSVSTLTIQRTQQEDSAVYLCASSDGQTHTDTQYFGPGTRLTVL.

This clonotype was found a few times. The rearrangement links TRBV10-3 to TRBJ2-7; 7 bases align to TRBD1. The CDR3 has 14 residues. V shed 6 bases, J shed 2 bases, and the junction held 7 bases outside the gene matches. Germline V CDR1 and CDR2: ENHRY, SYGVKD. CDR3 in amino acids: CAISRDRSTYEQYF. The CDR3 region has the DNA TGTGCCATCAGCCGGGACAGATCTACCTACGAGCAGTACTTC.

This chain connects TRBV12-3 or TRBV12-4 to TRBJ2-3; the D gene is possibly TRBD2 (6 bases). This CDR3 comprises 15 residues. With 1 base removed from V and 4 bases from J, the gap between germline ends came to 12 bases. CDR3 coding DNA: TGTGCCAGCAGTTTAGGGGACTCGCTTTCAGATACGCAGTATTTT. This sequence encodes CASSLGDSLSDTQYF.

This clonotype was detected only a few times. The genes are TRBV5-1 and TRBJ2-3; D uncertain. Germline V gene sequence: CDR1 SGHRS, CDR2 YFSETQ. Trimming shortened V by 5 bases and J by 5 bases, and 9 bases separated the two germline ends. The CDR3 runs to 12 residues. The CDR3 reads CASRPDGDTQYF. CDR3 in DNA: TGCGCCAGCAGACCGGACGGAGATACGCAGTATTTT.

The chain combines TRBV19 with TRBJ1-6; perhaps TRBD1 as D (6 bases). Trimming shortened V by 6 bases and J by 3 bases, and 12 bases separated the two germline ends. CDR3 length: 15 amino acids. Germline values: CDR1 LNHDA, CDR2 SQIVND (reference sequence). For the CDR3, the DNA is TGTGCCAGTAGATCGGACAGAAGCTATAATTCACCCCTCCACTTT. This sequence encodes CASRSDRSYNSPLHF. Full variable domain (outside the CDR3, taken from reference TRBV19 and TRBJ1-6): DGGITQSPKYLFRKEGQNVTLSCEQNLNHDAMYWYRQDPGQGLRLIYYSQIVNDFQKGDIAEGYSVSREKKESFPLTVTSAQKNPTAFYLCASRSDRSYNSPLHFGNGTRLTVT.

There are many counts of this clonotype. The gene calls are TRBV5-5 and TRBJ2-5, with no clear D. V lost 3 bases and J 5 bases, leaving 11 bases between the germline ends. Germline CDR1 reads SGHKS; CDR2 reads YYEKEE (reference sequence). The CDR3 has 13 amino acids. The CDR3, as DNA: TGTGCCAGCAGCTCCCACGGTTGGGAGACCCAGTACTTC. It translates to CASSSHGWETQYF.

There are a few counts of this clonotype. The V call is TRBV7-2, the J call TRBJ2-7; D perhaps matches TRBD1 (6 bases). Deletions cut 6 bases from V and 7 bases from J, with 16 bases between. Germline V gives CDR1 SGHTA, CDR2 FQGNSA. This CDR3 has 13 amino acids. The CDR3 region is CASRQQGAQEQYF. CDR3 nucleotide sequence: TGTGCCAGCAGACAACAGGGAGCCCAGGAGCAGTACTTC. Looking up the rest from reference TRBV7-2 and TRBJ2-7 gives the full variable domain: GAGVSQSPSNKVTEKGKDVELRCDPISGHTALYWYRQSLGQGLEFLIYFQGNSAPDKSGLPSDRFSAERTGGSVSTLTIQRTQQEDSAVYLCASRQQGAQEQYFGPGTRLTVT.

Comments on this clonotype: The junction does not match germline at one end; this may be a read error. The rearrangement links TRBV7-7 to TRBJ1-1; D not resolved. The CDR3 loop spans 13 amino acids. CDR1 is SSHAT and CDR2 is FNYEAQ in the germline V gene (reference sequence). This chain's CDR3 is CASSFSLNIEAFF. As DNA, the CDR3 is TGTGCCAGCAGCTTTTCACTGAACATTGAAGCTTTCTTT.

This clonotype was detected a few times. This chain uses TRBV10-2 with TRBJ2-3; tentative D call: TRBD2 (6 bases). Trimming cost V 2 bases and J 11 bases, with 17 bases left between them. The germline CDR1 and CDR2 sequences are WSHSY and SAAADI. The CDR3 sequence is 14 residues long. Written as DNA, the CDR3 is TGCGCCAGCAGTGAGGTGGGGTCGGGTAGCGGGCAGTATTTT. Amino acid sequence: CASSEVGSGSGQYF.